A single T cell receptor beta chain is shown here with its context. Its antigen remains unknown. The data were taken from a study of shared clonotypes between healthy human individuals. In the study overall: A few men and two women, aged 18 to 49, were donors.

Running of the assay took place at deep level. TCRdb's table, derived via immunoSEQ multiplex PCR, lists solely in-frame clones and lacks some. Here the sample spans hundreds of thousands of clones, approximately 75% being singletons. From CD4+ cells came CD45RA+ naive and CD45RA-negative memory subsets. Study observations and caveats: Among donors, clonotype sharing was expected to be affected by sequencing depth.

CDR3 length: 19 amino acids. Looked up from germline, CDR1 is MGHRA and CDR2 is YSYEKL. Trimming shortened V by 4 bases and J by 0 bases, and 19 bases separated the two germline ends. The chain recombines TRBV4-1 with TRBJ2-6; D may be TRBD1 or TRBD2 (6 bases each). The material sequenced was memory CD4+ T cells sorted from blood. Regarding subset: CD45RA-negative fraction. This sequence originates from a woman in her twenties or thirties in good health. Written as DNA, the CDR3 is TGCGCCAGCAGCCCCTCGAGCCGGGGGCTTTACTCTGGGGCCAACGTCCTGACTTTC. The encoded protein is CASSPSSRGLYSGANVLTF.